The 18 T cell receptor beta chains in this list originate from one sample, sequenced in a study of T cells after yellow fever vaccination. TCRdb processed the 5' RACE reads anew with MiXCR; each CDR3 protein has one entry. Among about 350,000 distinct CDR3 sequences, approximately 12% were seen once, and the ten largest hold 3.2%. Here the sequenced sample was CD4+ T cells sorted from PBMCs, taken 15 days after the yellow fever booster vaccination. These TCRs come from a man between 18 and 29 years old who received the YFV17D yellow fever vaccine.

In the case of this clonotype: One base away lies a much larger clone, so this may be a sequencing read error. The chain joins TRBV7-2 to TRBJ1-2; 8 bases are shared with TRBD1. V gave up 6 bases and J gave up 7 bases; unmatched junction bases: 7. The germline gives CDR1 SGHTA, CDR2 FQGNSA. The CDR3 totals 13 residues. The CDR3 spells CASRQDRGGGYTF. Here the CDR3 DNA reads TGTGCCAGCAGGCAAGACAGGGGAGGTGGCTACACCTTC. Complete variable domain (other parts from reference TRBV7-2 and TRBJ1-2): GAGVSQSPSNKVTEKGKDVELRCDPISGHTALYWYRQSLGQGLEFLIYFQGNSAPDKSGLPSDRFSAERTGGSVSTLTIQRTQQEDSAVYLCASRQDRGGGYTFGSGTRLTVV.

The V gene is TRBV7-2, the J gene TRBJ1-2; perhaps TRBD1 as D (6 bases). Germline-derived CDR1 and CDR2 are SGHTA and FQGNSA. The CDR3 extends over 15 amino acids. The V end was cut by 3 bases, the J end by 7 bases, with 18 bases between. Here the CDR3 reads CASSFRGPDAIGYTF. In DNA form, the CDR3 reads TGTGCCAGCAGCTTCAGGGGCCCTGACGCTATTGGCTACACCTTC. The complete variable domain, with remaining parts taken from reference TRBV7-2 and TRBJ1-2, reads GAGVSQSPSNKVTEKGKDVELRCDPISGHTALYWYRQSLGQGLEFLIYFQGNSAPDKSGLPSDRFSAERTGGSVSTLTIQRTQQEDSAVYLCASSFRGPDAIGYTFGSGTRLTVV.

The V call is TRBV30, the J call TRBJ1-1, with 8 bases lining up with TRBD1. CDR3 length equals 14 residues. Germline V gene data show CDR1 as GTSNPN and CDR2 as SVGIG (reference sequence). Trimming at V came to 3 bases and at J to 1 base, leaving 4 bases not matched to a gene. The CDR3 nucleotides are TGTGCCTGGAGACAGGGACAGGAGAACACTGAAGCTTTCTTT. Its protein is CAWRQGQENTEAFF.

In its sample, this clonotype was seen a few times. CDR3 in DNA: TGTGCCATCAGGGAGGGTAGCGGGAACAATGAGCAGTTCTTC. Translation: CAIREGSGNNEQFF. The genes are TRBV10-3 and TRBJ2-1, with TRBD2 matching over 8 bases. Germline CDR1 reads ENHRY; CDR2 reads SYGVKD. J lost 5 bases, V lost 6 bases, and 6 bases had no gene match. The CDR3 sequence is 14 residues long.

This clonotype was seen only a few times. The chain employs TRBV18 and TRBJ2-7; no clear D. This CDR3 is built from 12 residues. V gave up 4 bases and J gave up 0 bases, with 4 bases separating them. Germline CDR1 KGHSH, CDR2 LQKENI. CDR3 bases: TGTGCCAGCTCACTCCTCTCCTACGAGCAGTACTTC. Amino acid sequence: CASSLLSYEQYF. The complete variable domain, with remaining parts taken from reference TRBV18 and TRBJ2-7, reads NAGVMQNPRHLVRRRGQEARLRCSPMKGHSHVYWYRQLPEEGLKFMVYLQKENIIDESGMPKERFSAEFPKEGPSILRIQQVVRGDSAAYFCASSLLSYEQYFGPGTRLTVT.

This clonotype appeared many times. The rearrangement links TRBV4-3 to TRBJ2-2, with D possibly TRBD2 on 6 matching bases. The germline V gene encodes CDR1 LGHNA and CDR2 YSLEER. Trimming left V 4 bases short and J 6 bases short, with 12 bases between. The CDR3 spans 14 residues. In DNA form, the CDR3 reads TGCGCCAGCAGCCTGGCCGAGCGGGCCGGGGAGCTGTTTTTT. This translates into CASSLAERAGELFF.

The sample holds a few counts of this clonotype. The chain is built from TRBV5-5 and TRBJ1-4, with D unclear. Germline lookup yields CDR1 SGHKS and CDR2 YYEKEE (reference sequence). The CDR3 is made up of 13 amino acids. Trimming pared 3 bases from V and 8 bases from J, leaving 11 bases between. Here the CDR3 DNA reads TGTGCCAGCAGCTCATACTCAGAGGAAAAACTGTTTTTT. Translation: CASSSYSEEKLFF.

This clonotype was detected ten times or more. The chain carries TRBV9 and TRBJ1-5; a possible D gene is TRBD1 (5 bases). Trimming left V 4 bases short and J 5 bases short, with 16 bases between. The germline V gene has CDR1 SGDLS and CDR2 YYNGEE. The CDR3 is made up of 15 amino acids. The CDR3 DNA sequence: TGTGCCAGCAGCCCTGGGTACCGAGGGGATCAGCCCCAGCATTTT. Encoded protein: CASSPGYRGDQPQHF.

This clonotype appeared many times. CDR3 in DNA: TGCGCCAGCAGCCAAGATAAGGCTTCAGGGGCCGTCTACAATGAGCAGTTCTTC. It translates to CASSQDKASGAVYNEQFF. The rearrangement links TRBV4-3 to TRBJ2-1; the D gene is possibly TRBD1 (6 bases). This CDR3 contains 18 residues. Germline V gives CDR1 LGHNA, CDR2 YSLEER. V lost 0 bases and J lost 3, with 18 bases in between.

The chain couples TRBV20-1 to TRBJ2-1; 11 bases line up with TRBD2. Germline V gene lookup returns CDR1 DFQATT and CDR2 SNEGSKA (reference sequence). Losses at the gene ends were 7 bases for V and 6 bases for J; bases not matched to a gene: 8. The CDR3 is 14 residues long. The CDR3: CSVAGLAVLNEQFF. CDR3 DNA: TGCAGTGTCGCGGGACTAGCGGTACTCAATGAGCAGTTCTTC.

J is TRBJ1-5 and V is TRBV20-1, with a tentative D call TRBD1 (6 bases). Looked up from germline, CDR1 is DFQATT and CDR2 is SNEGSKA (reference sequence). The CDR3 is 13 amino acids. With 5 bases removed from V and 1 base from J, the gap between germline ends came to 9 bases. DNA of the CDR3: TGCAGTGCTGGTGGACAGAGCAATCAGCCCCAGCATTTT. It yields the protein CSAGGQSNQPQHF.

The gene calls are TRBV27 and TRBJ2-1; D may match TRBD1 or TRBD2 (7 bases each). Trimming removed 3 bases from V and 6 bases from J, with 12 bases in between. Germline CDR1 and CDR2: MNHEY and SMNVEV (reference sequence). The CDR3 contains 14 residues. The CDR3 nucleotides are TGTGCCAGCAGTTTCGACAGGGAGGGCAATGAGCAGTTCTTC. This translates into CASSFDREGNEQFF.

The chain joins TRBV7-8 to TRBJ1-5, with 8 bases aligning to TRBD1. The CDR3 spans 16 residues. Trimming at V came to 2 bases and at J to 7 bases, leaving 10 bases not matched to a gene. The germline V gene has CDR1 SGHVS and CDR2 FQNEAQ. The CDR3 loop is CASSLLTGQGQQPQHF. CDR3 DNA sequence: TGTGCCAGCAGCTTATTAACTGGACAGGGTCAGCAGCCCCAGCATTTT.

This clonotype showed up just a few times. This chain uses TRBV7-8 with TRBJ1-3, with a weak D call TRBD1 (5 bases). Germline loops: CDR1 SGHVS, CDR2 FQNEAQ. V lost 1 base to trimming and J lost 2 bases, with 9 bases between them. The CDR3 loop spans 15 amino acids. Written as DNA, the CDR3 is TGTGCCAGCAGCTTAGTTCAGGGAACTGGAAACACCATATATTTT. Amino acids: CASSLVQGTGNTIYF.

V is TRBV6-1 and J is TRBJ2-6; 7 bases agree with TRBD1. J lost 0 bases, V lost 6 bases, and 8 bases had no gene match. Germline V gene lookup returns CDR1 MNHNS and CDR2 SASEGT. The CDR3 runs to 17 residues. CDR3 sequence (DNA): TGTGCCAGCAGGCCGGACAGGCCAAGCTCTGGGGCCAACGTCCTGACTTTC. As protein: CASRPDRPSSGANVLTF.

CDR3 amino acids: CASSSTGFNEQFF. The CDR3 nucleotides are TGTGCCAGCAGCTCGACAGGTTTCAATGAGCAGTTCTTC. The V call is TRBV7-3, the J call TRBJ2-1, with a weak D call TRBD1 (6 bases). This CDR3 has 13 residues. Germline V gene lookup returns CDR1 SGHTA and CDR2 FQGTGA. V lost 4 bases and J lost 6, with 10 bases in between.

This clonotype was observed a few times. The rearrangement links TRBV7-2 to TRBJ2-5, with 8 bases aligning to TRBD2. V lost 5 bases and J lost 4; bases outside the gene matches: 9. Germline CDR1 SGHTA, CDR2 FQGNSA. The CDR3 covers 15 residues. DNA of the CDR3: TGTGCCAGCAGCCCCCAGCGGGGGAGAGGAGAGACCCAGTACTTC. Its protein product is CASSPQRGRGETQYF.

In its sample, this clonotype was seen a few times. V and J are TRBV9 and TRBJ2-1; D perhaps matches TRBD2 (6 bases). The CDR3 is 16 residues long. Trimming pared 1 base from V and 5 bases from J, leaving 16 bases between. Germline V gene data show CDR1 as SGDLS and CDR2 as YYNGEE. Written as DNA, the CDR3 is TGTGCCAGCAGCGTAATTTCCCTAGCGCGGAACAATGAGCAGTTCTTC. It is translated as CASSVISLARNNEQFF.